What follows are 8 T cell receptor beta chains derived from one specimen sequenced in a study of blood T cell repertoires in COVID-19. TCRdb's table, derived via immunoSEQ multiplex PCR, lists solely in-frame clones and lacks some. This table has more than 65,000 clones, roughly nine tenths appearing once. What was sequenced was peripheral blood. The receptors were sampled from a man aged 45 to 65 with acute or convalescent COVID-19.

CDR3 sequence (DNA): TGTGCCACCAGCAGAGATGCAGGGGCAGCTGGGGCCAACGTCCTGACTTTC. Its protein is CATSRDAGAAGANVLTF. The chain uses TRBV15 and TRBJ2-6; D perhaps matches TRBD1 (6 bases). Germline V gene data show CDR1 as LNHNV and CDR2 as YYDKDF (reference sequence). CDR3 length: 17 amino acids. The germline V and J ends were trimmed by 0 bases and 2 bases, with 11 bases remaining between them.

This clone was detected once. The chain has TRBV14 and TRBJ1-1, with 8 bases identical to TRBD1. V was clipped by 3 bases and J by 1 base; unmatched bases: 16. CDR1 is SGHDN, CDR2 FVKESK, per germline. The CDR3 loop spans 19 amino acids. The DNA for the CDR3 is TGTGCCAGCAGCCAGGCCCTCGGACAGGGCGGGAATGAGAACACTGAAGCTTTCTTT. Translation: CASSQALGQGGNENTEAFF.

The chain is built from TRBV2 and TRBJ1-1; D not certain. The germline V gene encodes CDR1 SNHLY and CDR2 FYNNEI. V dropped 2 bases and J dropped 1 base, with 5 bases sitting between them. CDR3 size: 13 residues. The CDR3 spells CASSEQWNTEAFF. In DNA, the CDR3 is TGTGCCAGCAGTGAACAGTGGAACACTGAAGCTTTCTTT.

V and J are TRBV5-1 and TRBJ1-2; 9 positions agree with TRBD1. This CDR3 comprises 14 residues. Germline-derived CDR1 and CDR2 are SGHRS and YFSETQ. Trimming cost V 2 bases and J 3 bases; bases outside gene matches: 2. Here the CDR3 DNA reads TGCGCCAGCAGCTTAAGACAGGGGGACTATGGCTACACCTTC. Protein: CASSLRQGDYGYTF.

This chain uses TRBV7-2 with TRBJ1-5; D gene ambiguous. V was shortened by 3 bases and J by 4 bases, with 10 bases between the two germline ends. The CDR3 runs 14 residues. From germline, CDR1 is SGHTA and CDR2 FQGNSA. CDR3 protein: CASSLEPANQPQHF. The CDR3 DNA reads TGTGCCAGCAGCTTGGAGCCGGCAAATCAGCCCCAGCATTTT.

The CDR3 DNA reads as TGTGCCAGCCAGGAGCGGGGGGTCATACAAGAGACCCAGTACTTC. This sequence encodes CASQERGVIQETQYF. V gene TRBV28 combines with J gene TRBJ2-5, with 9 bases matching TRBD2. This CDR3 has 15 residues. CDR1 is MDHEN, CDR2 SYDVKM, per germline. With 8 bases clipped from V and 2 bases from J, the junction kept 9 bases outside the gene matches. The full variable domain, in which reference TRBV28 and TRBJ2-5 provide the parts outside the CDR3, is DVKVTQSSRYLVKRTGEKVFLECVQDMDHENMFWYRQDPGLGLRLIYFSYDVKMKEKGDIPEGYSVSREKKERFSLILESASTNQTSMYLCASQERGVIQETQYFGPGTRLLVL.

The chain carries TRBV5-1 and TRBJ1-1, with D perhaps TRBD1 (6 bases). The germline V gene encodes CDR1 SGHRS and CDR2 YFSETQ. V lost 4 bases, J lost 1 base, and 11 bases lay in between. CDR3 size: 14 residues. The CDR3 here is CASSLGQQNTEAFF. The DNA of the CDR3 is TGCGCCAGCAGCCTGGGACAACAGAACACTGAAGCTTTCTTT.

The gene calls are TRBV5-1 and TRBJ1-4, with a possible D match to TRBD1 (6 bases). Trimming pared 2 bases from V and 6 bases from J, leaving 17 bases between. Germline V lookup: CDR1 SGHRS, CDR2 YFSETQ. The CDR3 runs to 16 residues. The CDR3 loop reads CASSFSPGGGDEKLFF. In DNA form, the CDR3 reads TGCGCCAGCAGCTTCTCCCCGGGGGGCGGAGATGAAAAACTGTTTTTT.